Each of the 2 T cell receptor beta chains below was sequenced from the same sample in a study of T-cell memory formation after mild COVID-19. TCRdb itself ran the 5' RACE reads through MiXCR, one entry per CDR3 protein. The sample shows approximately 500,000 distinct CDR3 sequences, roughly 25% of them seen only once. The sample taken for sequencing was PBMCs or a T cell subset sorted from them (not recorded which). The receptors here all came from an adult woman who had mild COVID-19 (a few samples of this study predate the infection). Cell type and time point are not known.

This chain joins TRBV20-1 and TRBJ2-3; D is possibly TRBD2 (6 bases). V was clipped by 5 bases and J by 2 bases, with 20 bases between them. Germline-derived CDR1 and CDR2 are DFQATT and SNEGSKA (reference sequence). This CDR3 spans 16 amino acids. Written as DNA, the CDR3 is TGCAGTGCTGCCACCTGGGACTTCATGACCACAGATACGCAGTATTTT. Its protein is CSAATWDFMTTDTQYF.

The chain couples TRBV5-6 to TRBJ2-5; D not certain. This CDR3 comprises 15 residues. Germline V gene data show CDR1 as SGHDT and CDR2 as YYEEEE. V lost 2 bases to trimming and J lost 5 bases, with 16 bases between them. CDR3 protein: CASSFTRSAWETQYF. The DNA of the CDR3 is TGTGCCAGCAGCTTTACCCGGTCGGCTTGGGAGACCCAGTACTTC.